This TCR beta chain was observed in a study of siplizumab effects on memory and regulatory T cells. Some clones are missing from TCRdb's copy, which holds only in-frame ones; the method was immunoSEQ multiplex PCR. The table includes approximately 94,000 clones, about 91% detected once. The CDR3 sequence is 16 residues long. The germline gives CDR1 SEHNR, CDR2 FQNEAQ (reference sequence). V was pared by 6 bases and J by 1 base, with 9 bases of the junction left unmatched. What was sequenced was CD4+ T cells sorted from blood. The TCR was taken from a human donor in good health. The chain carries TRBV7-9 and TRBJ1-1; TRBD1 matches at 9 bases. The CDR3 DNA reads TGTGCCAGCAGACCGGACCCGGGACAGGGGAACACTGAAGCTTTCTTT. This gives the protein CASRPDPGQGNTEAFF.